Listed below are T cell receptor beta chains from one sample, sequenced in a study of T cell responses to AZD1222 COVID-19 vaccine. Sequenced by immunoSEQ multiplex PCR; TCRdb stores in-frame clones only, minus some. The profile shows 120,000 or so clones, 88% of them singletons. This specimen was peripheral blood, taken on day 0 of AZD1222 vaccination. The receptor source for this set is an adult in good health. CDR3s include the opening cysteine and the closing phenylalanine or tryptophan. The D gene is left open where the match is weak. Size tells how often a clone was seen (once, few, many) or the class of an expanded clone, and some rows leave it out.

V gene: TRBV7-9; J gene: TRBJ1-1; clone size: -; D gene: -; CDR3 protein: CASIPPGGYGAFF; CDR3 DNA: TGTGCCAGCATCCCCCCCGGAGGCTATGGAGCTTTCTTT
V gene: TRBV3-1/TRBV3-2; J gene: TRBJ1-3; clone size: -; D gene: -; CDR3 protein: CASSSTDPRDTIYF; CDR3 DNA: TGTGCCAGCAGCTCAACTGATCCTAGGGACACCATATATTTT
V gene: TRBV6-5; J gene: TRBJ2-7; clone size: -; D gene: -; CDR3 protein: CASRTQGGTYEQYF; CDR3 DNA: TGTGCCAGCAGAACACAGGGCGGAACCTACGAGCAGTACTTC
V gene: TRBV2; J gene: TRBJ2-3; clone size: -; D gene: TRBD2; CDR3 protein: CASNGLAGGSRGTDTQYF; CDR3 DNA: TGTGCCAGCAACGGACTAGCGGGCGGGTCGAGGGGCACAGATACGCAGTATTTT
V gene: TRBV6-5; J gene: TRBJ1-2; clone size: -; D gene: -; CDR3 protein: CATQSLQGRLGGYTF; CDR3 DNA: TGTGCCACACAATCTCTACAGGGCCGATTAGGTGGCTACACCTTC
V gene: TRBV27; J gene: TRBJ2-1; clone size: -; D gene: -; CDR3 protein: CASSSGALLYNEQFF; CDR3 DNA: TGTGCCAGCAGTTCCGGGGCACTCCTTTACAATGAGCAGTTCTTC
V gene: TRBV19; J gene: TRBJ1-2; clone size: few; D gene: -; CDR3 protein: CASRTGNYGYTF; CDR3 DNA: TGTGCCAGTAGGACAGGAAACTATGGCTACACCTTC
V gene: TRBV5-5; J gene: TRBJ1-5; clone size: -; D gene: -; CDR3 protein: CASSFAGQGSNQPQHF; CDR3 DNA: TGTGCCAGCAGCTTCGCGGGGCAGGGTAGCAATCAGCCCCAGCATTTT
V gene: TRBV4-2; J gene: TRBJ2-5; clone size: -; D gene: TRBD2; CDR3 protein: CASSQERLAGVETQYF; CDR3 DNA: TGTGCCAGCAGCCAAGAAAGGCTAGCGGGAGTGGAGACCCAGTACTTC
V gene: TRBV2; J gene: TRBJ1-2; clone size: once; D gene: -; CDR3 protein: CASSEAGSGGYTF; CDR3 DNA: TGTGCCAGCAGTGAAGCAGGGTCTGGTGGCTACACCTTC
V gene: TRBV19; J gene: TRBJ2-3; clone size: -; D gene: -; CDR3 protein: CASSIGPPARITDTQYF; CDR3 DNA: TGTGCCAGTAGTATAGGCCCCCCGGCGAGAATCACAGATACGCAGTATTTT
V gene: TRBV19; J gene: TRBJ2-5; clone size: -; D gene: TRBD1; CDR3 protein: CASSILGGEGIQETQYF; CDR3 DNA: TGTGCCAGTAGTATACTAGGGGGCGAGGGTATCCAAGAGACCCAGTACTTC
V gene: TRBV23-1; J gene: TRBJ2-7; clone size: -; D gene: -; CDR3 protein: CASWRQGLQYF; CDR3 DNA: TGCGCCAGCTGGAGGCAGGGACTGCAGTACTTC
V gene: TRBV30; J gene: TRBJ2-2; clone size: -; D gene: -; CDR3 protein: CAWSPAGTGELFF; CDR3 DNA: TGTGCCTGGAGCCCAGCAGGGACCGGGGAGCTGTTTTTT
V gene: TRBV6-2/TRBV6-3; J gene: TRBJ2-1; clone size: -; D gene: TRBD2; CDR3 protein: CASSPHGAGAYNEQFF; CDR3 DNA: TGTGCCAGCAGTCCCCACGGAGCGGGAGCCTACAATGAGCAGTTCTTC
V gene: TRBV3-1/TRBV3-2; J gene: TRBJ1-4; clone size: -; D gene: TRBD1; CDR3 protein: CASSPLGRGLGANEKLFF; CDR3 DNA: TGTGCCAGCAGCCCCCTGGGCAGGGGGCTAGGGGCGAATGAAAAACTGTTTTTT
V gene: TRBV27; J gene: TRBJ1-4; clone size: -; D gene: -; CDR3 protein: CASSLTGHVSVPNEKLFF; CDR3 DNA: TGTGCCAGCAGTTTAACGGGACACGTTTCCGTACCTAATGAAAAACTGTTTTTT
V gene: TRBV4-3; J gene: TRBJ2-5; clone size: -; D gene: TRBD1; CDR3 protein: CASSQGQGSETQYF; CDR3 DNA: TGCGCCAGCAGCCAAGGACAGGGTTCGGAGACCCAGTACTTC
V gene: TRBV27; J gene: TRBJ2-1; clone size: -; D gene: -; CDR3 protein: CASSWDKYNEQFF; CDR3 DNA: TGTGCCAGCAGTTGGGACAAGTACAATGAGCAGTTCTTC
V gene: TRBV5-4; J gene: TRBJ2-7; clone size: -; D gene: TRBD2; CDR3 protein: CASSLAGGPYEQYF; CDR3 DNA: TGTGCCAGCAGCTTGGCGGGAGGGCCCTACGAGCAGTACTTC
V gene: TRBV9; J gene: TRBJ1-1; clone size: once; D gene: -; CDR3 protein: CASSLFEGLKTEAFF; CDR3 DNA: TGTGCCAGCAGCCTGTTTGAGGGTTTGAAAACTGAAGCTTTCTTT
V gene: TRBV18; J gene: TRBJ2-1; clone size: -; D gene: TRBD2; CDR3 protein: CASSPRADSGRYEQFF; CDR3 DNA: TGTGCCAGCTCACCAAGGGCTGATAGCGGGAGGTATGAGCAGTTCTTC
V gene: TRBV12-3/TRBV12-4; J gene: TRBJ1-2; clone size: -; D gene: -; CDR3 protein: CASSWEGSYGYTF; CDR3 DNA: TGTGCCAGCAGTTGGGAGGGGAGCTATGGCTACACCTTC
V gene: TRBV6-4; J gene: TRBJ1-2; clone size: -; D gene: -; CDR3 protein: CASRESGGRGGYTF; CDR3 DNA: TGTGCCAGCAGGGAATCCGGGGGACGGGGTGGCTACACCTTC
V gene: TRBV5-1; J gene: TRBJ2-2; clone size: once; D gene: TRBD2; CDR3 protein: CASSLASGTVTGELFF; CDR3 DNA: TGCGCCAGCAGCCTCGCTAGCGGGACGGTAACCGGGGAGCTGTTTTTT
V gene: TRBV10-3; J gene: TRBJ2-7; clone size: -; D gene: -; CDR3 protein: CALGTEEAYEQYF; CDR3 DNA: TGTGCCCTCGGCACGGAGGAAGCCTACGAGCAGTACTTC